This T cell receptor beta chain was captured by sequencing in a study of cytomegalovirus exposure and HLA in healthy donors. Study-wide background: Earlier results showed 90 million to 120 million unique TCR beta sequences derived from roughly 180 million T cells.

Points from the study as a whole: Later work found most CMV-associated TCR beta chains apparently HLA-restricted. With later analysis, a missense DCLRE1C variant became linked to TCR beta V- and J-gene trimming.

A note on this clone: Its antigen remains unknown.

Nominal health characterized the donors when sampled, though unrecorded immune exposures were likely. PCR involved 60 Vbeta and 13 Jbeta primers. Sequencing was performed with immunoSEQ multiplex PCR; in TCRdb, only in-frame clones are kept and a portion is missing. The sample consists of roughly 190,000 clones, approximately 70% of them appearing once. The ends were cut back, 8 bases at V and 6 bases at J, with 11 bases in the middle. CDR1 is SEHNR, CDR2 FQNEAQ, per germline (reference sequence). The CDR3 loop spans 11 amino acids. The origin of this receptor is a woman in her thirties in good health and CMV-seronegative. This chain links TRBV7-9 with TRBJ2-7; no firm D call. Sequencing used PBMCs. The CDR3 DNA follows: TGTGCCAGCGGAAGACGGAGCGAGCAGTACTTC. Residues: CASGRRSEQYF.